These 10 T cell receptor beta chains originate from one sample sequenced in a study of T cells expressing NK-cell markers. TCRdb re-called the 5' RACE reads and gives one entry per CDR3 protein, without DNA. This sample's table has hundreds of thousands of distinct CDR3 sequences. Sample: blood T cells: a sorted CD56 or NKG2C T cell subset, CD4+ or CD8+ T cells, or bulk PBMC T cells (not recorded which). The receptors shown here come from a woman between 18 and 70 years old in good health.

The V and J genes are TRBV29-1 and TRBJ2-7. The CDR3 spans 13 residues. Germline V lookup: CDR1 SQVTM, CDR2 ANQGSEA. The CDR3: CSVAGLANGEQYF.

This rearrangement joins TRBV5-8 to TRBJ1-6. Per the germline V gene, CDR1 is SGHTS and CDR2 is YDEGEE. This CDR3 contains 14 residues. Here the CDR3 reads CASSLLQLYSPLHF.

The chain's CDR3 is CASSLGGAGELFF. The chain combines TRBV5-1 with TRBJ2-2; TCRdb's D gene call, TRBD1, goes unchecked for lack of DNA. This CDR3 has 13 residues. CDR1 SGHRS and CDR2 YFSETQ come from the germline V gene. Combining the CDR3 with reference TRBV5-1 and TRBJ2-2 gives the whole variable domain KAGVTQTPRYLIKTRGQQVTLSCSPISGHRSVSWYQQTPGQGLQFLFEYFSETQRNKGNFPGRFSGRQFSNSRSEMNVSTLELGDSALYLCASSLGGAGELFFGEGSRLTVL.

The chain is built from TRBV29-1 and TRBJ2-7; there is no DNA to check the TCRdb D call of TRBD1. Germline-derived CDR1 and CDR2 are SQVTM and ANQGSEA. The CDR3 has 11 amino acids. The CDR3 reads CSVVKGAGQYF.

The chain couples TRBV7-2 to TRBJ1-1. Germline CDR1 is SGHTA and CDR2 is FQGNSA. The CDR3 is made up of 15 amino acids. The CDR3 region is CASSLDPAGTTEAFF.

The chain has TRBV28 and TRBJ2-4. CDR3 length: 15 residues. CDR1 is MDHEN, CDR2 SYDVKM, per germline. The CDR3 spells CASSRKTVAKNIQYF.

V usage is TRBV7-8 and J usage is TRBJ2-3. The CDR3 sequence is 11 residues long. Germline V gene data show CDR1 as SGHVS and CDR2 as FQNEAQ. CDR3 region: CASSAGDTQYF.

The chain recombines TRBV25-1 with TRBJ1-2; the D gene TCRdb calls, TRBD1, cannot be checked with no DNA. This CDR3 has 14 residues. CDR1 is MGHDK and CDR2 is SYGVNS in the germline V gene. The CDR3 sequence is CASRPTGGGYGYTF.

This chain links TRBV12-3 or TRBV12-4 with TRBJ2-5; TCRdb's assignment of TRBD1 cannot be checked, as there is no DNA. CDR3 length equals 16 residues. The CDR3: CASSSGGTGPRETQYF.

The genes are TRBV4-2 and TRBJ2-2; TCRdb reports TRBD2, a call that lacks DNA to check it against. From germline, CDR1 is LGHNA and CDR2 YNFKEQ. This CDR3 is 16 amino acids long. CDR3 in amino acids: CASQTLAGGNTGELFF.